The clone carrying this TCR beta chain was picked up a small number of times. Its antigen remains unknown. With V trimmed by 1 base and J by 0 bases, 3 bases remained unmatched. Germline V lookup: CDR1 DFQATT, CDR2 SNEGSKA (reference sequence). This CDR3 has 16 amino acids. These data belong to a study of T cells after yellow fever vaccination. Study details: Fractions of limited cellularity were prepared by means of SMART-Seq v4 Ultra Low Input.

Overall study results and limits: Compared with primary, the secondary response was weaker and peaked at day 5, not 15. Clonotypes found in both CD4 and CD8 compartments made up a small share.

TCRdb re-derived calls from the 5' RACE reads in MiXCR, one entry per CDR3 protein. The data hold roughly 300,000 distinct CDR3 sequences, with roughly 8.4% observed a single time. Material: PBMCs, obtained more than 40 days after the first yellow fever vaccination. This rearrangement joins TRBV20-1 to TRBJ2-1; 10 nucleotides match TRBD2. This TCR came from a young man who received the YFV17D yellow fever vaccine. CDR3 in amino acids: CSARGSGGLSYNEQFF. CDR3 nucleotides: TGCAGTGCTAGAGGTAGCGGGGGGCTCTCCTACAATGAGCAGTTCTTC.